What follows are 14 T cell receptor beta chains derived from one specimen sequenced in a study of neoadjuvant nivolumab and ipilimumab in lung cancer. Sequencing used immunoSEQ multiplex PCR; TCRdb keeps in-frame clones, though not all of them. This sample carries 30,000 to 45,000 clones, 89% of them seen once, and the ten largest clones take roughly 3.3%. This sample comprised peripheral blood, obtained before neoadjuvant nivolumab, alone or with ipilimumab. The receptors stem from an adult with non-small cell lung cancer.

The genes are TRBV2 and TRBJ2-7; the D gene is possibly TRBD1 (6 bases). The germline V and J ends were trimmed by 3 bases and 6 bases, with 18 bases remaining between them. CDR1 SNHLY and CDR2 FYNNEI come from the germline V gene. This CDR3 is 15 amino acids long. Here the CDR3 reads CASSEVISSGAEQYF. Written as DNA, the CDR3 is TGTGCCAGCAGTGAGGTTATAAGTTCAGGGGCCGAGCAGTACTTC.

This chain connects TRBV5-1 to TRBJ2-7, with TRBD1 identical over 7 bases. V gave up 3 bases and J gave up 7 bases; unmatched junction bases: 16. The CDR3 has 16 amino acids. The germline gives CDR1 SGHRS, CDR2 YFSETQ. CDR3 nucleotides: TGCGCCAGCAGCTCGGGGACAGTACTTCGCCTATGGGAGCAGTACTTC. This gives the protein CASSSGTVLRLWEQYF. Full variable domain (missing parts from reference TRBV5-1 and TRBJ2-7): KAGVTQTPRYLIKTRGQQVTLSCSPISGHRSVSWYQQTPGQGLQFLFEYFSETQRNKGNFPGRFSGRQFSNSRSEMNVSTLELGDSALYLCASSSGTVLRLWEQYFGPGTRLTVT.

This chain uses TRBV11-2 with TRBJ2-2; D is undetermined. The CDR3 runs 13 residues. V lost 3 bases and J lost 7, with 9 bases in between. The germline CDR1 and CDR2 sequences are SGHAT and FQNNGV. In DNA form, the CDR3 reads TGTGCCAGCAGCTTGGAGAATATCGGGGAGCTGTTTTTT. As protein: CASSLENIGELFF.

This chain links TRBV7-3 with TRBJ2-5, with D perhaps matching TRBD2 (6 bases). Germline assignment: CDR1 SGHTA and CDR2 FQGTGA. V lost 2 bases and J lost 1, with 11 bases in between. The CDR3 consists of 15 residues. The CDR3 nucleotides read TGTGCCAGCAGCTTAGGGCGGACTACCCAAGAGACCCAGTACTTC. Translating it yields CASSLGRTTQETQYF.

This clone has only a few counts. The genes are TRBV9 and TRBJ2-5; D remains ambiguous. Trimming shortened V by 0 bases and J by 5 bases, and 11 bases separated the two germline ends. The CDR3 is 14 residues long. Germline V gene data show CDR1 as SGDLS and CDR2 as YYNGEE. CDR3 protein: CASSVGFPGETQYF. CDR3 DNA: TGTGCCAGCAGCGTAGGGTTTCCTGGGGAGACCCAGTACTTC. The full variable domain, in which reference TRBV9 and TRBJ2-5 provide the parts outside the CDR3, is DSGVTQTPKHLITATGQRVTLRCSPRSGDLSVYWYQQSLDQGLQFLIQYYNGEERAKGNILERFSAQQFPDLHSELNLSSLELGDSALYFCASSVGFPGETQYFGPGTRLLVL.

The rearrangement uses TRBV13 and TRBJ1-1; D possibly corresponds to TRBD1 (5 bases). Germline V CDR1 and CDR2: PRHDT, FYEKMQ (reference sequence). This CDR3 is 15 amino acids long. Trimming shortened V by 4 bases and J by 5 bases, and 17 bases separated the two germline ends. The CDR3, as DNA: TGTGCCAGCAGCTCGTTCCGGGGACTAGCGACTGAAGCTTTCTTT. The encoded protein is CASSSFRGLATEAFF.

The rearrangement joins TRBV5-1 to TRBJ1-3; D call uncertain. Germline V gene sequence: CDR1 SGHRS, CDR2 YFSETQ. CDR3 length equals 14 residues. The germline V and J ends were trimmed by 0 bases and 1 base, with 5 bases remaining between them. Here the CDR3 DNA reads TGCGCCAGCAGCTTGGGTCAGTCTGGAAACACCATATATTTT. It specifies CASSLGQSGNTIYF.

The chain uses TRBV11-2 and TRBJ2-5; D is unclear. Trimming removed 1 base at V and 0 bases at J, with 6 bases between. The CDR3 extends over 14 amino acids. In germline, CDR1 is SGHAT, CDR2 FQNNGV. The CDR3 sequence is CASSLVSNQETQYF. The CDR3 region has the DNA TGTGCCAGCAGCTTAGTCTCTAACCAAGAGACCCAGTACTTC.

The genes are TRBV7-2 and TRBJ2-3; D gene ambiguous. The CDR3 has 14 residues. V shed 1 base and J shed 3 bases, with 8 bases lying between them. Germline lookup yields CDR1 SGHTA and CDR2 FQGNSA. In DNA, the CDR3 is TGTGCCAGCAGCTTAGATGTAGGGACAGATACGCAGTATTTT. This encodes CASSLDVGTDTQYF.

This chain uses TRBV30 with TRBJ2-6; D not certain. Germline CDR1 is GTSNPN and CDR2 is SVGIG (reference sequence). V dropped 3 bases and J dropped 15 bases, with 15 bases sitting between them. CDR3 length: 12 amino acids. The CDR3 sequence is CAWRRVSLDLTF. CDR3 DNA: TGTGCCTGGAGAAGGGTATCCCTAGACCTGACTTTC. Using reference TRBV30 and TRBJ2-6 for the parts outside the CDR3, the full variable domain is SQTIHQWPATLVQPVGSPLSLECTVEGTSNPNLYWYRQAAGRGLQLLFYSVGIGQISSEVPQNLSASRPQDRQFILSSKKLLLSDSGFYLCAWRRVSLDLTFGAGSRLTVL.

CDR3 DNA: TGTGCCAGCAGCGGTGATATAGCGGGAGGGGAGTCCTACAATGAGCAGTTCTTC. As protein: CASSGDIAGGESYNEQFF. The chain joins TRBV7-2 to TRBJ2-1; 11 bases map to TRBD2. V dropped 5 bases and J dropped 1; count of bases not matched to a gene: 10. CDR1 SGHTA and CDR2 FQGNSA come from the germline V gene. The CDR3 runs to 18 residues.

The gene calls are TRBV30 and TRBJ2-3; D is unresolved. CDR1 and CDR2 (germline): GTSNPN, SVGIG (reference sequence). V shed 0 bases and J shed 3 bases, with 4 bases lying between them. The CDR3 contains 12 residues. CDR3 DNA sequence: TGTGCCTGGAGTGTAGAAACAGATACGCAGTATTTT. Translating it yields CAWSVETDTQYF.

The gene calls are TRBV7-9 and TRBJ2-7, with D perhaps matching TRBD2 (5 bases). The CDR3 runs to 15 residues. V lost 8 bases and J lost 6, with 23 bases in between. Germline assignment: CDR1 SEHNR and CDR2 FQNEAQ (reference sequence). CDR3 protein: CASLDSNRMAGEQYF. In DNA, the CDR3 is TGTGCCAGCCTAGATTCAAATAGGATGGCGGGCGAGCAGTACTTC.

The rearrangement joins TRBV7-3 to TRBJ2-7; D possibly corresponds to TRBD2 (7 bases). In germline, CDR1 is SGHTA, CDR2 FQGTGA. V lost 5 bases, J lost 5 bases, and 13 bases lay in between. This CDR3 is 13 amino acids long. Here the CDR3 DNA reads TGTGCCAGCAGCCCCCAAGGGGGGGACGAGCAGTACTTC. It translates to CASSPQGGDEQYF.